The 10 T cell receptor beta chains below were found in one sample sequenced in a study of T cell responses to AZD1222 COVID-19 vaccine. Some clones are missing from TCRdb's copy, which holds only in-frame ones; the method was immunoSEQ multiplex PCR. The sample records 150,000 to 200,000 clones, approximately 90% being singletons. The sequencing here drew on peripheral blood, taken 28 days after the second AZD1222 dose. These receptors were taken from an adult who received the AZD1222 COVID-19 vaccine.

The V and J genes are TRBV27 and TRBJ1-1; no clear D gene. The CDR3 spans 15 residues. Germline V gene lookup returns CDR1 MNHEY and CDR2 SMNVEV (reference sequence). Deletions cut 5 bases from V and 0 bases from J, with 13 bases between. DNA of the CDR3: TGTGCCAGCAGTGCTCTCCGGGCCATGAACACTGAAGCTTTCTTT. It is translated as CASSALRAMNTEAFF.

The chain couples TRBV12-3 or TRBV12-4 to TRBJ1-1; the D is unclear. V was clipped by 3 bases and J by 7 bases, with 9 bases between them. The CDR3 contains 12 residues. Here the CDR3 DNA reads TGTGCCAGCAGTTTTACGGCTGGTGAAGCTTTCTTT. It yields the protein CASSFTAGEAFF.

J is TRBJ1-5 and V is TRBV5-1, with 11 bases lining up with TRBD1. Losses at the gene ends were 3 bases for V and 3 bases for J; bases not matched to a gene: 2. This CDR3 region has 15 residues. CDR1 and CDR2 from the germline V gene are SGHRS and YFSETQ. The CDR3 sequence: CASSWTGGTNQPQHF. For the CDR3, the DNA is TGCGCCAGCAGCTGGACAGGGGGCACCAATCAGCCCCAGCATTTT.

J is TRBJ1-1 and V is TRBV18; weak D call: TRBD1 (6 bases). The germline V gene encodes CDR1 KGHSH and CDR2 LQKENI. The CDR3 sequence is 13 residues long. The ends were cut back, 5 bases at V and 4 bases at J, with 11 bases in the middle. In nucleotides, the CDR3 is TGTGCCAGCTCAAGGGGGGTGGGCACTGAAGCTTTCTTT. It is translated as CASSRGVGTEAFF.

DNA of the CDR3: TGTGCCGACTCGACGGGACAGCGAAGGGGAGCTTTCTTT. Translation: CADSTGQRRGAFF. The chain joins TRBV2 to TRBJ1-1, with 7 bases lining up with TRBD1. There are 13 residues in the CDR3. Losses at the gene ends were 11 bases for V and 10 bases for J; bases not matched to a gene: 16. Germline V CDR1 and CDR2: SNHLY, FYNNEI.

The chain is built from TRBV6-5 and TRBJ2-7; 9 bases are shared with TRBD1. CDR3 length: 14 residues. V was pared by 6 bases and J by 4 bases, with 7 bases of the junction left unmatched. Germline CDR1 MNHEY, CDR2 SVGAGI. The CDR3 sequence: CASSPGTGWYEQYF. In nucleotides, the CDR3 is TGTGCCAGCAGCCCCGGGACAGGGTGGTACGAGCAGTACTTC.

The chain couples TRBV29-1 to TRBJ1-1; the D gene is possibly TRBD1 (6 bases). The length of the CDR3 is 12 residues. In germline, CDR1 is SQVTM, CDR2 ANQGSEA. The V gene lost 5 bases and the J gene lost 2 bases, with 9 bases spanning the gap. CDR3 nucleotides: TGCAGCGTTACAGGGACCAACACTGAAGCTTTCTTT. As protein: CSVTGTNTEAFF. The full variable domain, rest sourced from reference TRBV29-1 and TRBJ1-1, is SAVISQKPSRDICQRGTSLTIQCQVDSQVTMMFWYRQQPGQSLTLIATANQGSEATYESGFVIDKFPISRPNLTFSTLTVSNMSPEDSSIYLCSVTGTNTEAFFGQGTRLTVV.

This chain links TRBV29-1 with TRBJ1-3, with 9 nucleotides matching TRBD1. CDR1 is SQVTM and CDR2 is ANQGSEA in the germline V gene. The CDR3 covers 16 residues. V gave up 0 bases and J gave up 0 bases; unmatched junction bases: 3. This chain's CDR3 is CSVEEGTGFSGNTIYF. The CDR3 bases are TGCAGCGTTGAAGAAGGGACAGGGTTCTCTGGAAACACCATATATTTT.

The gene calls are TRBV12-3 or TRBV12-4 and TRBJ2-1, with D uncertain. Trimming removed 3 bases at V and 6 bases at J, with 9 bases between. There are 13 residues in the CDR3. DNA of the CDR3: TGTGCCAGCAGTTTGACTCCAGCCAATGAGCAGTTCTTC. Its translation: CASSLTPANEQFF.

This chain connects TRBV5-1 to TRBJ2-1; 12 bases agree with TRBD2. Germline assignment: CDR1 SGHRS and CDR2 YFSETQ. The CDR3 totals 13 residues. V was pared by 5 bases and J by 12 bases, with 6 bases of the junction left unmatched. The CDR3 region has the DNA TGCGCCAGCAGGTCTGGGACTAGCGGGTGGCAGTTCTTC. Translated: CASRSGTSGWQFF. The variable domain in full, completed from reference TRBV5-1 and TRBJ2-1, reads KAGVTQTPRYLIKTRGQQVTLSCSPISGHRSVSWYQQTPGQGLQFLFEYFSETQRNKGNFPGRFSGRQFSNSRSEMNVSTLELGDSALYLCASRSGTSGWQFFGPGTRLTVL.